These T cell receptor beta chains were read from a single sample in a study of shared clonotypes between healthy human individuals. Sequencing was performed with immunoSEQ multiplex PCR; in TCRdb, only in-frame clones are kept and a portion is missing. The sample lists 660,000 or so clones, about 96% occurring once. The specimen was naive CD8+ T cells sorted from blood. These receptors all come from a young woman in good health. Each CDR3 is given without its conserved first and last residue. A D gene is named only where the DNA matches it firmly.

D,V,J,CDR3
TRBD2,TRBV7-2,TRBJ2-3,ARGLAGPDTQY
-,TRBV15,TRBJ2-7,ATSSVGSSYEQY
-,TRBV5-1,TRBJ2-5,ASSLEGNYQETQY
-,TRBV2,TRBJ2-4,ASTRTISLAKNIQY
TRBD1,TRBV2,TRBJ2-7,ASSGGTGAYEQY
TRBD1,TRBV4-1,TRBJ2-2,ASSRSGQGNTGELF
-,TRBV27,TRBJ1-1,ASRTGHPPEAF
-,TRBV6-1,TRBJ2-1,ASRHLGGDEQF
-,TRBV5-4,TRBJ2-5,ASTQAPPEGQETQY
TRBD1,TRBV13,TRBJ2-5,ASSLVSGGATQY
TRBD1,TRBV6-5,TRBJ2-1,ASSSDRVQGDNEQF
TRBD2,TRBV14,TRBJ2-2,ASSRGRREARCRGAV
-,TRBV6-1,TRBJ1-2,ASSDPMTGLYGYT
-,TRBV28,TRBJ2-7,ASSPPTNRNSYEQY
TRBD2,TRBV5-8,TRBJ2-7,ASSQDRTSGSNEQY
-,TRBV21-1,TRBJ1-1,ASSKAAATAMNTEAF
-,TRBV2,TRBJ2-2,AITVVGHANTGELF
-,TRBV6-5,TRBJ2-6,ATKPLAAGANVLT
TRBD2,TRBV5-1,TRBJ2-7,ASSSGAGAAYEQY
-,TRBV11-2,TRBJ2-1,ASSLPTIAVEQF
TRBD2,TRBV11-2,TRBJ2-7,ASSMTSGNYEQY
-,TRBV27,TRBJ2-7,ASSSPGSSYEQY
-,TRBV5-6,TRBJ2-7,ASSQDLGSSYEQY
TRBD2,TRBV29-1,TRBJ2-1,SVEGGRAVEQF
TRBD1,TRBV7-2,TRBJ2-2,ASSLAYVIDRGTGELF
TRBD2,TRBV25-1,TRBJ2-3,ASSRSGGTDTQY
-,TRBV30,TRBJ1-5,AWSGGHEPYQPQH
-,TRBV25-1,TRBJ1-1,ASIRPVSKDMNTEAF
-,TRBV13,TRBJ2-7,ASSFEGSYEQY
-,TRBV5-4,TRBJ1-4,ASSFQNEKLF
TRBD2,TRBV4-1,TRBJ2-1,ASSPWSGTSGKTDYLEQF
TRBD1,TRBV19,TRBJ1-1,ASSFRDRVSEAF
-,TRBV21-1,TRBJ1-2,ASSNEQGRRGYT
-,TRBV27,TRBJ1-5,ASSSLNQPQH
-,TRBV28,TRBJ1-5,ASSGQYNQPQH
-,TRBV5-4,TRBJ2-7,ASSLTSFKNEQY
TRBD2,TRBV7-9,TRBJ2-7,ASRSGSGYEQY
TRBD1,TRBV7-9,TRBJ2-5,ASSLGAGGAETQY
TRBD1,TRBV2,TRBJ1-1,ASSEGQGQGGGSNTEAF
TRBD2,TRBV5-1,TRBJ2-1,ASRTSGRGYEQF
TRBD1,TRBV5-1,TRBJ1-2,ASSLIPGQARTGYGYT